Listed below are T cell receptor beta chains from one sample, sequenced in a study of T-cell memory formation after mild COVID-19. TCRdb ran MiXCR on the 5' RACE reads and lists one entry per CDR3 protein. The table lists 380,000 or so distinct CDR3 sequences, about an eighth of them singletons. Sequencing was performed on PBMCs or a T cell subset sorted from them (not recorded which). These receptors originate from a man aged 18 to 29 who had mild COVID-19 (a few samples of this study predate the infection). Cell type and time point are not known. Each CDR3 is given with its conserved first and last residue.

CASSYGGQGGTEAFF,TRBV6-5,TRBJ1-1
CASSQDTGSGDTQYF,TRBV4-3,TRBJ2-3
CATRKPGQGGSDTQYF,TRBV6-6,TRBJ2-3
CASSQDLGPEAFF,TRBV14,TRBJ1-1
CSARDETDYEQYF,TRBV20-1,TRBJ2-7
CASRPPAGLGRSYNEQFF,TRBV11-2,TRBJ2-1
CASSRGVGDTQYF,TRBV5-1,TRBJ2-3
CASSQEPRRPQQFF,TRBV4-3,TRBJ2-1
CASSRPGEGYTF,TRBV7-2,TRBJ1-2
CSAAQVDTEAFF,TRBV20-1,TRBJ1-1
CASSREGEGANTEAFF,TRBV6-1,TRBJ1-1
CASSFEGVDTEAFF,TRBV7-9,TRBJ1-1
CASSTGGTGHGNTIYF,TRBV5-1,TRBJ1-3
CASSPQSLRGQGTEAFF,TRBV3-1,TRBJ1-1
CASSSPGTLSTDTQYF,TRBV28,TRBJ2-3
CASSLAILAGGLFFEQFF,TRBV7-2,TRBJ2-1
CASSLGQGVGTQYF,TRBV7-2,TRBJ2-3